This T cell receptor beta chain was sequenced during a study of neoadjuvant anti-PD-1 for oral cavity cancer. Study background: Patients without progression received a fourth nivolumab dose around day 43, then surgical resection on days 50-56. Broader study findings: Post-nivolumab, blood T cell clonality was significantly elevated in non-responders.

The CDR3 spans 15 residues. CDR1 SGHVS and CDR2 FNYEAQ come from the germline V gene. Trimming took off 5 bases at V and 4 bases at J, with 17 bases between the two ends. These oral cavity squamous cell carcinomas were HPV-negative and locally advanced. Measured with immunoSEQ multiplex PCR; TCRdb has only the in-frame clones, and not every one. The sample includes over 80,000 clones, approximately 84% of them seen just once. In regard to this clone: As yet, its antigen is unknown.

This material consisted of PBMCs, taken before nivolumab (anti-PD-1) treatment. The chain couples TRBV7-6 to TRBJ2-5; D is tentatively TRBD1 or TRBD2 (6 bases each). This TCR was recovered from a person aged 40 to 85 with oral cavity squamous cell carcinoma. CDR3 amino acids: CASSPLARGGETQYF. The CDR3 coding sequence is TGTGCCAGCAGCCCTCTAGCGAGAGGGGGAGAGACCCAGTACTTC.